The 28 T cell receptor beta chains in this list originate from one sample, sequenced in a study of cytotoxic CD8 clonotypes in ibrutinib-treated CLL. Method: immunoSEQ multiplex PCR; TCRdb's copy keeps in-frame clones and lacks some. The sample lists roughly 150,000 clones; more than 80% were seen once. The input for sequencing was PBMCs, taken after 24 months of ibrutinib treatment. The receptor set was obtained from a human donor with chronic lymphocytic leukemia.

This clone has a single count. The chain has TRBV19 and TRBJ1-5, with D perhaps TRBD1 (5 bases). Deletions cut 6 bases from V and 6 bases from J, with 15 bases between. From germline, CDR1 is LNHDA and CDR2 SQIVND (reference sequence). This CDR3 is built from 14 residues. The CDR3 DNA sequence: TGTGCCAGTAGATTTTCAGGGTTCGCTCAGCCCCAGCATTTT. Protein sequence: CASRFSGFAQPQHF.

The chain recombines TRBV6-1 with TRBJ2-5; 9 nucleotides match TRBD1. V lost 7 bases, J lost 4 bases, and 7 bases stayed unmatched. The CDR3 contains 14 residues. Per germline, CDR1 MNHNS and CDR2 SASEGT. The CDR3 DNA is TGTGCCAGCACCAGTAACAGGGGGCTAGAGACCCAGTACTTC. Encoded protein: CASTSNRGLETQYF.

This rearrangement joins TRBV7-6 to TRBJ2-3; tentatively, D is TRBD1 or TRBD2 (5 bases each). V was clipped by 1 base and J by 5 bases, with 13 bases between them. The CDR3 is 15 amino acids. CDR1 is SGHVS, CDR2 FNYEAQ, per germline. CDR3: CASSLVSGAGDTQYF. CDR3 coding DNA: TGTGCCAGCAGCTTAGTTTCCGGGGCGGGAGATACGCAGTATTTT.

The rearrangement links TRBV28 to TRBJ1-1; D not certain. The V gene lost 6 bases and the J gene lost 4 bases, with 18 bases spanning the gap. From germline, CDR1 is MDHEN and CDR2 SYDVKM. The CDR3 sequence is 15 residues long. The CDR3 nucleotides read TGTGCCAGCAGACGCCCCCGGGCGGGTGGCACTGAAGCTTTCTTT. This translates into CASRRPRAGGTEAFF.

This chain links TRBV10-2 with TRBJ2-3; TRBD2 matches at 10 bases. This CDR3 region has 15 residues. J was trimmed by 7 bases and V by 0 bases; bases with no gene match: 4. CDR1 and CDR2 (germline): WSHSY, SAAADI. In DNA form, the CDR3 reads TGCGCCAGCAGTGAGTCAGCGGGGGGGCCAAATACGCAGTATTTT. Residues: CASSESAGGPNTQYF.

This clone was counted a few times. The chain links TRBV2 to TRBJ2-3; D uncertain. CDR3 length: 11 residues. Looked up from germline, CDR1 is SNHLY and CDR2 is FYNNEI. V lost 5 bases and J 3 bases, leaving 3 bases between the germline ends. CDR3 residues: CASSLTDTQYF. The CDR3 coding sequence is TGTGCCAGCAGTTTGACAGATACGCAGTATTTT.

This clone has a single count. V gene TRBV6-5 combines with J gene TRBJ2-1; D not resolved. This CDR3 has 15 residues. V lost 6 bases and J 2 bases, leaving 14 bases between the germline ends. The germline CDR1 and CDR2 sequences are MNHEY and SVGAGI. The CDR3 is CASRNLRLPYNEQFF. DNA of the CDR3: TGTGCCAGCAGAAATCTCAGGCTACCCTACAATGAGCAGTTCTTC.

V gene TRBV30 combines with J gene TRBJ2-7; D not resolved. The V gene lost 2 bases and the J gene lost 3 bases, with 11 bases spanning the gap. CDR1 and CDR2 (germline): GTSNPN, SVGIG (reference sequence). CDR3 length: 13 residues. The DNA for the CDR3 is TGTGCCTGGAGTAGGCCAAGGGTCTACGAGCAGTACTTC. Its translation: CAWSRPRVYEQYF. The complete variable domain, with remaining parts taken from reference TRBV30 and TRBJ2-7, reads SQTIHQWPATLVQPVGSPLSLECTVEGTSNPNLYWYRQAAGRGLQLLFYSVGIGQISSEVPQNLSASRPQDRQFILSSKKLLLSDSGFYLCAWSRPRVYEQYFGPGTRLTVT.

The CDR3 spells CAEGGGKGEKLFF. CDR3 coding DNA: TGTGCCGAGGGGGGTGGCAAAGGCGAAAAACTGTTTTTT. This rearrangement joins TRBV7-2 to TRBJ1-4; D is perhaps TRBD1 (6 bases). Looked up from germline, CDR1 is SGHTA and CDR2 is FQGNSA. V lost 11 bases and J lost 8, with 18 bases in between. The CDR3 has 13 amino acids.

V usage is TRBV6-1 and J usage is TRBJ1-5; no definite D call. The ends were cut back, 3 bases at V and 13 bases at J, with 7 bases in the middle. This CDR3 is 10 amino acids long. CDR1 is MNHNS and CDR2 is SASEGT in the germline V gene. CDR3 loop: CASSERIQHF. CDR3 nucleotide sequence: TGTGCCAGCAGTGAGAGGATTCAGCATTTT.

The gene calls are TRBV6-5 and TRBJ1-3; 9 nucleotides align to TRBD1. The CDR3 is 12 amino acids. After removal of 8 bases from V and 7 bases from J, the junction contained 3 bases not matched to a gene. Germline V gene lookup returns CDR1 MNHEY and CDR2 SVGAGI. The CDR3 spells CASRDRVNTIYF. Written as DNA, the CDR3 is TGTGCCAGCCGGGACAGGGTGAACACCATATATTTT.

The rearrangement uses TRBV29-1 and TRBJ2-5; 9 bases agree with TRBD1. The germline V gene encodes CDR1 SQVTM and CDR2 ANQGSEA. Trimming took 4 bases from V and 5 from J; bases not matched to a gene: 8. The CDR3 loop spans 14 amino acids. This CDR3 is CSVVIGQGWETQYF. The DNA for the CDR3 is TGCAGCGTTGTCATCGGACAGGGGTGGGAGACCCAGTACTTC. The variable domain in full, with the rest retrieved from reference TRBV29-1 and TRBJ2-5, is SAVISQKPSRDICQRGTSLTIQCQVDSQVTMMFWYRQQPGQSLTLIATANQGSEATYESGFVIDKFPISRPNLTFSTLTVSNMSPEDSSIYLCSVVIGQGWETQYFGPGTRLLVL.

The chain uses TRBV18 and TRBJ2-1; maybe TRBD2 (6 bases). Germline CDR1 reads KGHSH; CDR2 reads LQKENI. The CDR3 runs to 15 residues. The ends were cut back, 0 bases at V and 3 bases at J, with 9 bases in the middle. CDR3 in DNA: TGTGCCAGCTCACCACCGTCGGGAGTCTACAATGAGCAGTTCTTC. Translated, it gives CASSPPSGVYNEQFF.

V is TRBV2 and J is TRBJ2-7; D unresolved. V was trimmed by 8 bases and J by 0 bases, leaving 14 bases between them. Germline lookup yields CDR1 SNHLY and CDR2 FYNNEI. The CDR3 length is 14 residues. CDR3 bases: TGTGCCAGCGTACCACCCGGGTACTCCTACGAGCAGTACTTC. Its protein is CASVPPGYSYEQYF.

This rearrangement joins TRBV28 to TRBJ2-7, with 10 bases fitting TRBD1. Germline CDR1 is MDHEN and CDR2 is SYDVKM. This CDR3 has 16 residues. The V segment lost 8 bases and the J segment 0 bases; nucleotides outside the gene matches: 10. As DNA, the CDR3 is TGTGCCAGCTTTAGTCCCGGGACAGGGGTCTCCTACGAGCAGTACTTC. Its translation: CASFSPGTGVSYEQYF.

The DNA for the CDR3 is TGTGCCAGCACCGGAGGACTAGCTCATGAGCAGTTCTTC. Residues: CASTGGLAHEQFF. This sequence joins TRBV9 and TRBJ2-1, with 8 bases lining up with TRBD2. V was pared by 6 bases and J by 8 bases, with 7 bases of the junction left unmatched. The V gene's germline CDR1 is SGDLS and CDR2 YYNGEE. The CDR3 length is 13 residues.

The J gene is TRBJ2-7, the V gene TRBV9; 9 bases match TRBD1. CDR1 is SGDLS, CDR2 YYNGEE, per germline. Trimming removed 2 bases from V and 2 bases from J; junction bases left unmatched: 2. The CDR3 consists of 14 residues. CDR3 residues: CASSVGQGTYEQYF. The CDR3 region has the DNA TGTGCCAGCAGCGTGGGACAGGGAACCTACGAGCAGTACTTC.

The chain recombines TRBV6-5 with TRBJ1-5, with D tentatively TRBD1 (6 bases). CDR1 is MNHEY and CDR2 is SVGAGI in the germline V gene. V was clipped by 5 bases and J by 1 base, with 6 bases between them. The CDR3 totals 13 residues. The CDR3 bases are TGTGCCAGCAGTGGACAGAGCAATCAGCCCCAGCATTTT. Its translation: CASSGQSNQPQHF.

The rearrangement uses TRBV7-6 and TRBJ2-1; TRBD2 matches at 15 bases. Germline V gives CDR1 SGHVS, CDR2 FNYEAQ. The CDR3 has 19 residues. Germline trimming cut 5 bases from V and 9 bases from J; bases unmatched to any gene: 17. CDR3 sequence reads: CASSGGTGLAGGRRGEQFF. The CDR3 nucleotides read TGTGCCAGCAGCGGGGGGACAGGACTAGCGGGAGGGAGACGGGGTGAGCAGTTCTTC.

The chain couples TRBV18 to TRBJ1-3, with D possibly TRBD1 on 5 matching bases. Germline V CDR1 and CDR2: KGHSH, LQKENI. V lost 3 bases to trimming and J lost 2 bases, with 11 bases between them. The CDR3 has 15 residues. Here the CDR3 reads CASSPSGRAGNTIYF. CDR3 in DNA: TGTGCCAGCTCACCCTCGGGCAGGGCTGGAAACACCATATATTTT.

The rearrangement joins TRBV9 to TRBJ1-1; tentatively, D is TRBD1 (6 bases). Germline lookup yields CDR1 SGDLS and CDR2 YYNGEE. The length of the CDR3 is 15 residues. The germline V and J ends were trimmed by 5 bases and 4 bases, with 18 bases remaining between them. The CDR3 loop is CASRKFRGGGTEAFF. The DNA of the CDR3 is TGTGCCAGCAGAAAATTTCGAGGGGGTGGCACTGAAGCTTTCTTT.

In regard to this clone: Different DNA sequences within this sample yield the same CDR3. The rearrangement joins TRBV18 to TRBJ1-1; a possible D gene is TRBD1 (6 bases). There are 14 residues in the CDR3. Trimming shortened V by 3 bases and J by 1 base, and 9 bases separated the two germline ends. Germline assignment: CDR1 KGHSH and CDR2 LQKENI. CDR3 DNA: TGTGCCAGCTCACCCCAGACAGGGAACACTGAAGCTTTCTTT. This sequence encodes CASSPQTGNTEAFF. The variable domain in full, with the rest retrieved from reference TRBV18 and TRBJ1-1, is NAGVMQNPRHLVRRRGQEARLRCSPMKGHSHVYWYRQLPEEGLKFMVYLQKENIIDESGMPKERFSAEFPKEGPSILRIQQVVRGDSAAYFCASSPQTGNTEAFFGQGTRLTVV.

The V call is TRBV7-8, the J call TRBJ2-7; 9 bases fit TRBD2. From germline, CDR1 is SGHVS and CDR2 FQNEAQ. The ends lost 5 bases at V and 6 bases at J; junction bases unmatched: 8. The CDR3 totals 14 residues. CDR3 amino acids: CASSPSGIQVEQYF. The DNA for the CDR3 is TGTGCCAGCAGCCCTAGCGGGATTCAGGTCGAGCAGTACTTC.

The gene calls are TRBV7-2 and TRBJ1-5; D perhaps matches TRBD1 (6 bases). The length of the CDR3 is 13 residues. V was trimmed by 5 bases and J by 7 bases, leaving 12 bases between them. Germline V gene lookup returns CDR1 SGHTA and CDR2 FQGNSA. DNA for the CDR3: TGTGCCAGCAGCGACCCAGGGGAGCAGCCCCAGCATTTT. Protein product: CASSDPGEQPQHF.

CDR3 sequence (DNA): TGTGCCAGCAGACCAAGCGGGAGTAGGGACAATGAGCAGTTCTTC. Its protein product is CASRPSGSRDNEQFF. This rearrangement joins TRBV7-2 to TRBJ2-1; 8 nucleotides align to TRBD2. This CDR3 is 15 amino acids long. Trimming cost V 6 bases and J 5 bases; bases outside gene matches: 9. CDR1 SGHTA and CDR2 FQGNSA come from the germline V gene.

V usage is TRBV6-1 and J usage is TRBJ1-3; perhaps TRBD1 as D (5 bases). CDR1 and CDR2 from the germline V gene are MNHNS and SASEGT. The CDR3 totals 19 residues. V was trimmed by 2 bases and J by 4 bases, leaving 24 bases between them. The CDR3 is CASSETVIYRTRGGNTIYF. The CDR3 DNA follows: TGTGCCAGCAGTGAAACGGTAATTTACAGGACTCGGGGAGGAAACACCATATATTTT.

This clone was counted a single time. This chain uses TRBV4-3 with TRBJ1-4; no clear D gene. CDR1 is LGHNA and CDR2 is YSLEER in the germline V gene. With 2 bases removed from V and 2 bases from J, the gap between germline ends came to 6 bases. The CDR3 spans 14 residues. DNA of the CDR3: TGCGCCAGCAGCCAACAGATCACTAATGAAAAACTGTTTTTT. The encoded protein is CASSQQITNEKLFF.

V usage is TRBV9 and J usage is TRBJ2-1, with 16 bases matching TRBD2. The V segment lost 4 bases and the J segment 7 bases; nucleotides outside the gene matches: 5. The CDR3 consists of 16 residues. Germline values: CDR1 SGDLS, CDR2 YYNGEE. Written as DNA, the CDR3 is TGTGCCAGCAGCCCCGGGACTAGCGGGAGGGATAATGAGCAGTTCTTC. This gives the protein CASSPGTSGRDNEQFF.